This record covers a single T cell receptor beta chain. The target antigen is unknown. Data came from immunoSEQ multiplex PCR; TCRdb stores just in-frame clones and leaves some out. The table includes 6,500 to 7,500 clones, around 90% detected once. The source of the sample is a study of T cells and Merkel cell carcinoma outcomes. Points from the study as a whole: Merkel cell carcinoma outcomes were reportedly predicted by repertoire and T-cell density.

Trimming pared 3 bases from V and 5 bases from J, leaving 11 bases between. The germline gives CDR1 LGHNA, CDR2 YNFKEQ. This CDR3 is 13 amino acids long. The material sequenced was tumor tissue from Merkel cell carcinoma. This chain joins TRBV4-2 and TRBJ2-7; D perhaps matches TRBD2 (5 bases). The TCR comes from a human donor with Merkel cell carcinoma. The CDR3 protein is CASSHGIRDEQYV. The CDR3 nucleotides read TGTGCCAGCAGCCACGGGATAAGGGACGAGCAGTACGTC.